Below are 31 T cell receptor beta chains sequenced from a single sample in a study of T cell repertoires in cytomegalovirus infection. TCRdb reprocessed the reads with MiXCR, giving one entry per CDR3 protein. The sample consists of about 530,000 distinct CDR3 sequences, 26% of them appearing once. The sequenced material came from PBMCs. Receptors were obtained from a human donor in good health (CMV status not recorded). Some clones in this sample may be carry-over from other donors' samples.

This clonotype occurred many times. This chain links TRBV7-2 with TRBJ2-1; no clear D gene. The V end lost 4 bases, the J end lost 8 bases, and 12 bases lay between the germline ends. This CDR3 comprises 13 residues. Germline CDR1 and CDR2: SGHTA and FQGNSA. CDR3 sequence reads: CASSSRHGYEQFF. The CDR3 DNA sequence: TGTGCCAGCAGCTCAAGGCATGGGTATGAGCAGTTCTTC.

This clonotype came up a few times. The chain links TRBV19 to TRBJ1-5, with 12 bases that match TRBD1. Germline V CDR1 and CDR2: LNHDA, SQIVND (reference sequence). The J segment lost 9 bases and the V segment lost 5 bases, leaving 5 bases of the junction unmatched. This CDR3 is 14 amino acids long. In DNA form, the CDR3 reads TGTGCCAGTAGTGCTGGGACAGGGGGCCTGCCCCAGCATTTT. This encodes CASSAGTGGLPQHF.

The sample holds many counts of this clonotype. V is TRBV7-2 and J is TRBJ2-3; TRBD1 matches at 9 bases. The CDR3 loop spans 15 amino acids. Unmatched junction bases numbered 10, after V lost 5 bases and J lost 7 bases. Germline V gene lookup returns CDR1 SGHTA and CDR2 FQGNSA. The CDR3 protein is CASSGFTGGSNTQYF. Here the CDR3 DNA reads TGTGCCAGCAGCGGTTTTACAGGGGGCTCAAATACGCAGTATTTT.

The rearrangement links TRBV7-9 to TRBJ1-1; TRBD1 is a possible D gene (6 bases). CDR1 is SEHNR and CDR2 is FQNEAQ in the germline V gene (reference sequence). The CDR3 contains 15 residues. V was shortened by 1 base and J by 1 base, with 10 bases between the two germline ends. CDR3 sequence reads: CASSLVRGANTEAFF. CDR3 coding DNA: TGTGCCAGCAGCTTAGTTCGGGGGGCGAACACTGAAGCTTTCTTT.

This clonotype was counted a few times. V is TRBV12-3 or TRBV12-4 and J is TRBJ1-1; the D is unclear. Between the trimmed V and J ends, which lost 1 base and 3 bases, there was a span of 6 bases. There are 13 residues in the CDR3. CDR3 in DNA: TGTGCCAGCAGTTTAGGGGTGTACACTGAAGCTTTCTTT. Its translation: CASSLGVYTEAFF.

V and J are TRBV11-2 and TRBJ2-1; D may correspond to TRBD1 or TRBD2 (5 bases each). There are 21 residues in the CDR3. V dropped 1 base and J dropped 5 bases, with 30 bases sitting between them. Germline CDR1 and CDR2: SGHAT and FQNNGV. CDR3 amino acids: CASSLGGYPSRVRETHNEQFF. The DNA of the CDR3 is TGTGCCAGCAGCTTAGGGGGGTACCCTTCCCGGGTGCGAGAGACCCACAATGAGCAGTTCTTC.

The chain employs TRBV12-3 or TRBV12-4 and TRBJ2-7; D tentatively reads TRBD1 or TRBD2 (5 bases each). The CDR3 is 12 amino acids. This chain's CDR3 is CASSRDRLKQYV. CDR3 DNA sequence: TGTGCTAGCAGCCGGGACCGCCTTAAGCAGTACGTC.

This clonotype was seen only a few times. J is TRBJ2-7 and V is TRBV23-1; 7 bases match TRBD1. TRBV23-1 is an open reading frame whose function is uncertain. The CDR3 loop spans 15 amino acids. Trimming at V came to 0 bases and at J to 8 bases, leaving 10 bases not matched to a gene. This CDR3 reads CASSQSTPRQGKQYV. CDR3 DNA sequence: TGCGCCAGCAGTCAATCGACCCCAAGACAGGGCAAGCAGTACGTC.

This clonotype was seen more than once but under ten times. The V and J genes are TRBV7-9 and TRBJ1-1; TRBD1 agrees at 8 bases. This CDR3 has 13 amino acids. Germline V gene sequence: CDR1 SEHNR, CDR2 FQNEAQ (reference sequence). V was pared by 8 bases and J by 1 base, with 3 bases of the junction left unmatched. Written as DNA, the CDR3 is TGTGCCAGCGCCGGGACAGGGAACACTGAAGCTTTCTTT. This encodes CASAGTGNTEAFF.

This clonotype was seen a handful of times. The chain carries TRBV5-6 and TRBJ2-1; D assignment may be TRBD1 or TRBD2 (5 bases each). V lost 3 bases, J lost 9 bases, and 13 bases lay in between. This CDR3 contains 13 residues. Looked up from germline, CDR1 is SGHDT and CDR2 is YYEEEE. The CDR3 DNA reads as TGTGCCAGCAGCTCTGGGACCGCGAGTGAGCAGTTCTTC. This encodes CASSSGTASEQFF.

The J gene is TRBJ2-7, the V gene TRBV5-4, with a possible D match to TRBD2 (7 bases). V was shortened by 0 bases and J by 2 bases, with 18 bases between the two germline ends. Germline CDR1 is SGHNT and CDR2 is YYREEE (reference sequence). CDR3 size: 17 residues. The CDR3 bases are TGTGCCAGCAGCTTGGCCAACCGTCGAGGGGGGGCCTACGAGCAGTACTTC. Protein product: CASSLANRRGGAYEQYF.

This chain uses TRBV6-8 with TRBJ1-5; D possibly corresponds to TRBD1 (6 bases). CDR3 length: 16 amino acids. V dropped 2 bases and J dropped 2 bases, with 13 bases sitting between them. Germline V CDR1 and CDR2: MNHGY, SAAAGT. CDR3 bases: TGTGCCAGCAGTTACCCCGGGGGGCAAGGCAATCAGCCCCAGCATTTT. Its translation: CASSYPGGQGNQPQHF.

This clonotype was counted a few times. One end of the junction does not line up with germline, which may come from a read error. The chain carries TRBV5-6 and TRBJ2-5; 7 nucleotides line up with TRBD1. The germline CDR1 and CDR2 sequences are SGHDT and YYEEEE. The CDR3 has 15 residues. CDR3 bases: TGTGCCAGCAGTTTGGGGAAGGGGGCAGGTGAGACCCAGTACTTC. Its protein product is CASSLGKGAGETQYF.

The J gene is TRBJ2-1, the V gene TRBV14; D ambiguous. CDR1 is SGHDN and CDR2 is FVKESK in the germline V gene. CDR3 length: 17 residues. The germline V and J ends were trimmed by 4 bases and 0 bases, with 16 bases remaining between them. This chain's CDR3 is CASSRLGRPSSYNEQFF. The CDR3, as DNA: TGTGCCAGCAGCCGTCTAGGGCGGCCAAGCTCCTACAATGAGCAGTTCTTC.

On this clonotype itself: A read error may account for a junction end that differs from germline. The chain couples TRBV28 to TRBJ1-5; D possibly corresponds to TRBD1 (6 bases). Germline loops: CDR1 MDHEN, CDR2 SYDVKM. CDR3 size: 14 residues. The CDR3 reads CASTLLQGWQPQHF. Written as DNA, the CDR3 is TGTGCCAGCACTTTACTGCAGGGGTGGCAGCCCCAGCATTTT.

The gene calls are TRBV12-3 or TRBV12-4 and TRBJ2-2, with 9 nucleotides matching TRBD1. V was clipped by 5 bases and J by 4 bases; unmatched bases: 5. The CDR3 length is 15 residues. CDR3 sequence: CASSGQGTITGELFF. DNA for the CDR3: TGTGCCAGCAGTGGACAGGGGACTATCACCGGGGAGCTGTTTTTT.

CDR3 coding DNA: TGTGCCAGCAGTTTAATGACAGTTAGCGGGGAGCTGTTTTTT. Its protein product is CASSLMTVSGELFF. The chain employs TRBV27 and TRBJ2-2; possibly TRBD1 for D (5 bases). The germline gives CDR1 MNHEY, CDR2 SMNVEV (reference sequence). The CDR3 extends over 14 amino acids. Between the trimmed V and J ends, which lost 2 bases and 7 bases, there was a span of 11 bases.

The chain combines TRBV10-3 with TRBJ2-6; D perhaps matches TRBD2 (6 bases). This CDR3 is built from 19 residues. Looked up from germline, CDR1 is ENHRY and CDR2 is SYGVKD. V was trimmed by 4 bases and J by 2 bases, leaving 21 bases between them. The CDR3 coding sequence is TGTGCCATCAGTGTTGGGGTCGGGGGTCCGAAGGCTGGGGCCAACGTCCTGACTTTC. Translated, it gives CAISVGVGGPKAGANVLTF.

This clonotype was recorded many times. The CDR3: CASSIYLDQPQHF. The CDR3 DNA is TGTGCCAGTAGTATATACTTAGATCAGCCCCAGCATTTT. The chain uses TRBV19 and TRBJ1-5; D unclear. Trimming pared 2 bases from V and 5 bases from J, leaving 7 bases between. Germline CDR1 and CDR2: LNHDA and SQIVND (reference sequence). The CDR3 is 13 residues long. Variable domain in full (rest from reference TRBV19 and TRBJ1-5): DGGITQSPKYLFRKEGQNVTLSCEQNLNHDAMYWYRQDPGQGLRLIYYSQIVNDFQKGDIAEGYSVSREKKESFPLTVTSAQKNPTAFYLCASSIYLDQPQHFGDGTRLSIL.

This clonotype was counted a few times. The chain recombines TRBV6-2 or TRBV6-3 with TRBJ2-3; TRBD2 matches 9 bases. Germline CDR1 is MNHEY and CDR2 is SVGEGT. The junction had 7 bases not matched to a gene; V was cut back by 7 bases and J by 5 bases. The CDR3 sequence is 14 residues long. The CDR3 DNA sequence: TGTGCCAGCACGAGGGGAGCGGGAGGAGATACGCAGTATTTT. Translating gives CASTRGAGGDTQYF.

CDR3 loop: CASGGGGSTDTQYF. The CDR3 DNA follows: TGTGCCAGCGGGGGAGGAGGGAGCACAGATACGCAGTATTTT. The genes are TRBV9 and TRBJ2-3; a weak D match, TRBD2 (6 bases). Trimming took off 7 bases at V and 0 bases at J, with 12 bases between the two ends. This CDR3 has 14 residues. The V gene's germline CDR1 is SGDLS and CDR2 YYNGEE.

This clonotype was seen a handful of times. The junction departs from the called germline gene at one end, perhaps through a read error. This rearrangement joins TRBV6-2 or TRBV6-3 to TRBJ2-7; 10 bases align to TRBD2. CDR1 and CDR2 from the germline V gene are MNHEY and SVGEGT. The CDR3 is made up of 16 amino acids. The chain's CDR3 is CASTYLRTSGDYEQYF. CDR3 in DNA: TGTGCCAGCACTTACCTCCGGACTAGCGGAGACTACGAGCAGTACTTC.

V gene TRBV10-3 combines with J gene TRBJ2-3; 14 nucleotides agree with TRBD2. The trim removed 10 bases at V and 3 bases at J, leaving 12 bases unmatched. This CDR3 is built from 17 residues. Germline CDR1 and CDR2: ENHRY and SYGVKD. The CDR3 DNA reads as TGTGCCAGCCGCGGGACTAGCGGGGGCGGAGGGACAGATACGCAGTATTTT. The encoded protein is CASRGTSGGGGTDTQYF.

The rearrangement joins TRBV10-2 to TRBJ2-1; a possible D gene is TRBD2 (5 bases). The CDR3 is made up of 12 amino acids. The germline V gene has CDR1 WSHSY and CDR2 SAAADI. V was pared by 7 bases and J by 7 bases, with 11 bases between. The CDR3 nucleotides read TGCGCCAGCACCGAGGGCATAAATGAGCAGTTCTTC. Translation: CASTEGINEQFF.

The chain links TRBV6-1 to TRBJ2-1; D is possibly TRBD2 (6 bases). The CDR3 totals 17 residues. The germline CDR1 and CDR2 sequences are MNHNS and SASEGT. V was shortened by 9 bases and J by 7 bases, with 28 bases between the two germline ends. The CDR3 bases are TGTGCCAGTATCCCTGGGCAGTTTGCGGGGAGCGGAAATGAGCAGTTCTTC. This codes for CASIPGQFAGSGNEQFF.

V and J are TRBV5-4 and TRBJ2-2; possibly TRBD2 for D (6 bases). The length of the CDR3 is 15 residues. Germline V lookup: CDR1 SGHNT, CDR2 YYREEE (reference sequence). Deletions cut 3 bases from V and 5 bases from J, with 14 bases between. CDR3 nucleotides: TGTGCCAGCAGCTCTGGAGGGCCGGGGACCGGGGAGCTGTTTTTT. It specifies CASSSGGPGTGELFF.

There are a few counts of this clonotype. This sequence joins TRBV11-2 and TRBJ2-5; D is perhaps TRBD1 (6 bases). There are 14 residues in the CDR3. Trimming stripped 3 bases from V and 1 base from J, with 9 bases between. Per the germline V gene, CDR1 is SGHAT and CDR2 is FQNNGV. The CDR3 nucleotides read TGTGCCAGCAGCTTTAGGGACATCCAAGAGACCCAGTACTTC. Protein sequence: CASSFRDIQETQYF.

V gene TRBV7-3 combines with J gene TRBJ2-7; TRBD2 is a possible D gene (6 bases). The CDR3 has 14 residues. Deletions cut 2 bases from V and 3 bases from J, with 11 bases between. Germline CDR1 and CDR2: SGHTA and FQGTGA. The CDR3 DNA is TGTGCCAGCAGCTTAGGTCCGGGAGACTACGAGCAGTACTTC. Residues: CASSLGPGDYEQYF.

This clonotype came up a few times. The J gene is TRBJ1-1, the V gene TRBV27; D is perhaps TRBD1 (5 bases). The germline gives CDR1 MNHEY, CDR2 SMNVEV (reference sequence). The CDR3 sequence is 14 residues long. The germline V and J ends were trimmed by 4 bases and 3 bases, with 12 bases remaining between them. The DNA of the CDR3 is TGTGCCAGCAGTTATTCGGGACGGTACACTGAAGCTTTCTTT. The encoded protein is CASSYSGRYTEAFF.

Many counts were recorded for this clonotype. This chain links TRBV7-9 with TRBJ2-1; D unclear. V gave up 2 bases and J gave up 0 bases, with 8 bases separating them. Per germline, CDR1 SEHNR and CDR2 FQNEAQ (reference sequence). The CDR3 runs 15 residues. For the CDR3, the DNA is TGTGCCAGCAGCTTAAGACCCAGCTCCTACAATGAGCAGTTCTTC. Translation: CASSLRPSSYNEQFF.

This rearrangement joins TRBV10-3 to TRBJ1-6; possibly TRBD1 for D (6 bases). Trimming pared 6 bases from V and 4 bases from J, leaving 13 bases between. In germline, CDR1 is ENHRY, CDR2 SYGVKD. The CDR3 is 15 amino acids. For the CDR3, the DNA is TGTGCCATCAGCAGGGGTTCAGGATATAATTCACCCCTCCACTTT. As protein: CAISRGSGYNSPLHF.